The subject of this entry is one T cell receptor beta chain. Living in 24 US areas, the participants were between 18 and 89 years of age. The data were obtained in a study of blood T cell repertoires in COVID-19. V lost 2 bases to trimming and J lost 10 bases, with 10 bases between them. Germline assignment: CDR1 MNHEY and CDR2 SMNVEV (reference sequence). The CDR3 is 12 residues long. TCRdb keeps only in-frame clones here, not all; method: immunoSEQ multiplex PCR. Of under 200,000 clones detected, 86% appear once; the ten largest clones hold 20% to 25%. J is TRBJ2-3 and V is TRBV27; TRBD1 might be the D (6 bases). The sequencing input was PBMCs or T cells enriched from blood (not recorded which). The TCR was taken from a woman between 40 and 55 years old in a cohort exposed to, infected with or recovered from COVID-19 (not recorded which). The DNA for the CDR3 is TGTGCCAGCAGTTTAGGGGCAGGGGCGCAGTATTTT. It specifies CASSLGAGAQYF.